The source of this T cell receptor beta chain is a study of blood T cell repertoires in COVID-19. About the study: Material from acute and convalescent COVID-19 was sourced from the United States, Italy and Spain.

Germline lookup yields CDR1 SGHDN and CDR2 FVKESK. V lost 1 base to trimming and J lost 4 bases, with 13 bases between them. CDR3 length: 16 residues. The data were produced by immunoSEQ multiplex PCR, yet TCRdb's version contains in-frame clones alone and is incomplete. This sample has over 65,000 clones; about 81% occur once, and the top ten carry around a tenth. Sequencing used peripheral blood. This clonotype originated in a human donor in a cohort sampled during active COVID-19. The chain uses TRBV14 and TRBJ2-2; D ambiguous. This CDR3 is CASSQARSASTGELFF. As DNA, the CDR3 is TGTGCCAGCAGCCAAGCACGGTCCGCGAGCACCGGGGAGCTGTTTTTT.